This is a list of T cell receptor beta chains from one sample in a study of cytomegalovirus exposure and HLA in healthy donors. Repertoires were generated with immunoSEQ multiplex PCR, while TCRdb's copy carries only in-frame clones and drops some. The sample contains more than 95,000 clones, 13% to 15% of which appear only once. Specimen: PBMCs. The source of these receptors is a female donor in good health and CMV-seronegative. Each CDR3 is given with its conserved first and last residue. The D gene is left open where the match is weak. Size is stated for part of the rows, as once, few or many counts, or as a class when the clone is expanded.

size: -; D: -; V: TRBV18; J: TRBJ1-5; CDR3: CASSPEAWQPQHF; DNA: TGTGCCAGCTCACCAGAGGCCTGGCAGCCCCAGCATTTT
size: -; D: -; V: TRBV4-3; J: TRBJ2-7; CDR3: CASSQDQRGSYEQYF; DNA: TGCGCCAGCAGCCAAGATCAACGGGGCTCCTACGAGCAGTACTTC
size: few; D: -; V: TRBV4-1; J: TRBJ1-5; CDR3: CASSQSTGRGNQPQHF; DNA: TGCGCCAGCAGCCAATCCACAGGACGTGGCAATCAGCCCCAGCATTTT
size: few; D: TRBD2; V: TRBV2; J: TRBJ2-1; CDR3: CASSDAASGVRGEQFF; DNA: TGTGCCAGCAGTGACGCGGCTAGCGGGGTCCGAGGAGAGCAGTTCTTC
size: few; D: -; V: TRBV10-3; J: TRBJ1-5; CDR3: CAISESGGNNQPQHF; DNA: TGTGCCATCAGTGAGTCGGGGGGGAACAATCAGCCCCAGCATTTT
size: few; D: TRBD1; V: TRBV7-9; J: TRBJ1-2; CDR3: CASSLDRQNYTF; DNA: TGTGCCAGCAGCTTGGACAGGCAAAACTACACCTTC
size: few; D: -; V: TRBV6-6; J: TRBJ1-1; CDR3: CASSYVRGGEAFF; DNA: TGTGCCAGCAGTTACGTTAGGGGGGGAGAAGCTTTCTTT
size: few; D: TRBD1; V: TRBV30; J: TRBJ1-5; CDR3: CAWSQGTGVNQPQHF; DNA: TGTGCCTGGTCCCAAGGGACAGGGGTCAATCAGCCCCAGCATTTT
size: few; D: TRBD2; V: TRBV4-1; J: TRBJ2-3; CDR3: CASSQVLAGASGTDTQYF; DNA: TGCGCCAGCAGCCAAGTCCTAGCGGGAGCAAGTGGCACAGATACGCAGTATTTT
size: few; D: TRBD2; V: TRBV15; J: TRBJ2-3; CDR3: CATSSGLLAGGSTDTQYF; DNA: TGTGCCACCAGCAGTGGACTTTTAGCGGGGGGGAGTACAGATACGCAGTATTTT
size: few; D: -; V: TRBV6-6; J: TRBJ1-6; CDR3: CASIAYQRSYNSPLHF; DNA: TGTGCCAGCATCGCATATCAGCGCTCCTATAATTCACCCCTCCACTTT
size: -; D: -; V: TRBV25-1; J: TRBJ2-5; CDR3: CASSDVGGARAQEAQYF; DNA: TGTGCCAGCAGTGACGTGGGTGGGGCCAGGGCCCAAGAGGCCCAGTACTTC
size: few; D: -; V: TRBV2; J: TRBJ2-3; CDR3: CASSAPLAGTDTQYF; DNA: TGTGCCAGCAGTGCGCCACTAGCTGGGACAGATACGCAGTATTTT
size: -; D: -; V: TRBV7-2; J: TRBJ1-2; CDR3: CASSSGTAGLGYTF; DNA: TGTGCCAGCAGCTCGGGGACGGCGGGATTGGGCTACACCTTC
size: few; D: -; V: TRBV5-1; J: TRBJ2-3; CDR3: CASRPGPGDTQYF; DNA: TGCGCCAGCAGACCAGGCCCCGGTGATACGCAGTATTTT
size: -; D: -; V: TRBV4-2; J: TRBJ1-1; CDR3: CASSQVRQGSTEAFF; DNA: TGTGCCAGCAGCCAAGTGAGGCAGGGGAGCACTGAAGCTTTCTTT
size: few; D: TRBD1; V: TRBV28; J: TRBJ1-4; CDR3: CASSTGTGGEKLFF; DNA: TGTGCCAGCAGTACCGGGACAGGGGGTGAAAAACTGTTTTTT
size: few; D: TRBD2; V: TRBV6-1; J: TRBJ2-1; CDR3: CASRLLAGLNNEQFF; DNA: TGTGCCAGCAGACTCCTAGCGGGACTGAACAATGAGCAGTTCTTC
size: few; D: -; V: TRBV12-2; J: TRBJ2-7; CDR3: CASRLAPYEQYF; DNA: TGTGCAAGTCGCTTAGCCCCGTACGAGCAGTACTTC
size: -; D: -; V: TRBV19; J: TRBJ2-7; CDR3: CASSIGGGTLPHEQYF; DNA: TGTGCCAGTAGTATCGGGGGAGGGACACTGCCCCACGAGCAGTACTTC
size: -; D: TRBD2; V: TRBV28; J: TRBJ2-7; CDR3: CASSSGGVFGYEQYF; DNA: TGTGCCAGCAGTTCCGGGGGGGTCTTCGGTTACGAGCAGTACTTC
size: few; D: TRBD1; V: TRBV4-3; J: TRBJ2-7; CDR3: CASSSDRDSSYEQYF; DNA: TGCGCCAGCAGCTCAGACAGGGACAGCTCCTACGAGCAGTACTTC
size: few; D: -; V: TRBV5-1; J: TRBJ2-5; CDR3: CASSLGQGRGQETQYF; DNA: TGCGCCAGCAGCTTGGGTCAAGGAAGAGGGCAAGAGACCCAGTACTTC
size: few; D: -; V: TRBV30; J: TRBJ2-5; CDR3: CAWSPTGTSSGTQYF; DNA: TGTGCCTGGAGTCCCACCGGGACTTCCAGCGGGACCCAGTACTTC
size: few; D: TRBD2; V: TRBV11-2; J: TRBJ2-3; CDR3: CASSLDLGTSPTDTQYF; DNA: TGTGCCAGCAGCTTAGATTTGGGGACTAGCCCCACAGATACGCAGTATTTT
size: few; D: -; V: TRBV4-1; J: TRBJ1-3; CDR3: CASSRLGGSGNTIYF; DNA: TGCGCCAGCAGCCGCTTGGGAGGTTCTGGAAACACCATATATTTT
size: few; D: -; V: TRBV5-1; J: TRBJ2-3; CDR3: CASHPGQSTDTQYF; DNA: TGCGCCAGCCACCCCGGACAGAGCACAGATACGCAGTATTTT
size: -; D: -; V: TRBV21-1; J: TRBJ2-5; CDR3: CASSSPAGTEKETQYF; DNA: TGTGCCAGCAGCTCACCAGCCGGGACAGAGAAAGAGACCCAGTACTTC
size: -; D: TRBD1; V: TRBV7-9; J: TRBJ1-4; CDR3: CASSSGTGGESREKLFF; DNA: TGTGCCAGCAGCTCCGGGACAGGGGGCGAATCTCGGGAAAAACTGTTTTTT
size: -; D: TRBD1; V: TRBV4-2; J: TRBJ2-7; CDR3: CASSQVGGGYSYEQYF; DNA: TGTGCCAGCAGCCAAGTAGGGGGCGGCTACTCCTACGAGCAGTACTTC
size: many; D: -; V: TRBV23-1; J: TRBJ2-7; CDR3: CASSQSREREQYF; DNA: TGCGCCAGCAGTCAATCTCGAGAGCGAGAGCAGTACTTC
size: few; D: -; V: TRBV5-1; J: TRBJ2-4; CDR3: CASSFQGPGYAENIQYF; DNA: TGCGCCAGCAGCTTCCAAGGGCCGGGATATGCCGAAAACATTCAGTACTTC
size: few; D: TRBD2; V: TRBV4-1; J: TRBJ2-7; CDR3: CASSHLIWSGGYEQYF; DNA: TGCGCCAGCAGCCACCTAATCTGGAGCGGGGGTTACGAGCAGTACTTC
size: -; D: TRBD1; V: TRBV19; J: TRBJ2-7; CDR3: CASSIPGDSSYEQYF; DNA: TGTGCCAGTAGTATCCCCGGGGACAGCTCCTACGAGCAGTACTTC
size: -; D: -; V: TRBV7-2; J: TRBJ1-2; CDR3: CASRFQGMDYGYTF; DNA: TGTGCCAGTCGATTTCAGGGGATGGACTATGGCTACACCTTC
size: -; D: -; V: TRBV7-2; J: TRBJ1-5; CDR3: CASSWTLGSNQPQHF; DNA: TGTGCCAGCAGCTGGACATTGGGTAGCAATCAGCCCCAGCATTTT
size: -; D: TRBD1; V: TRBV5-1; J: TRBJ2-7; CDR3: CASSLEVGTGGLGQYF; DNA: TGCGCCAGCAGCTTAGAAGTCGGGACAGGGGGCCTGGGGCAGTACTTC
size: -; D: TRBD1; V: TRBV28; J: TRBJ1-5; CDR3: CASSDQQGANQPQHF; DNA: TGTGCCAGCAGTGATCAACAGGGGGCCAATCAGCCCCAGCATTTT
size: -; D: -; V: TRBV4-3; J: TRBJ1-2; CDR3: CASSQGMTDYNYGYTF; DNA: TGCGCCAGCAGCCAAGGGATGACGGACTATAACTATGGCTACACCTTC
size: -; D: TRBD1; V: TRBV27; J: TRBJ2-1; CDR3: CASSLGHRQGFGSWYNEQFF; DNA: TGTGCCAGCAGTTTAGGTCATCGACAGGGTTTTGGAAGTTGGTACAATGAGCAGTTCTTC
size: few; D: -; V: TRBV29-1; J: TRBJ1-1; CDR3: CSVEGIQNTEAFF; DNA: TGCAGCGTTGAGGGCATACAGAACACTGAAGCTTTCTTT
size: few; D: -; V: TRBV19; J: TRBJ1-1; CDR3: CASSIVGGNTEAFF; DNA: TGTGCCAGTAGTATAGTAGGGGGGAACACTGAAGCTTTCTTT
size: few; D: TRBD2; V: TRBV7-9; J: TRBJ2-5; CDR3: CASSPGRTSGPQETQYF; DNA: TGTGCCAGCAGTCCCGGCCGGACTAGCGGGCCTCAAGAGACCCAGTACTTC
size: few; D: -; V: TRBV21-1; J: TRBJ2-1; CDR3: CASSKGRPGLVIDNEQFF; DNA: TGTGCCAGCAGCAAAGGACGGCCGGGACTAGTAATCGACAATGAGCAGTTCTTC
size: few; D: -; V: TRBV21-1; J: TRBJ2-1; CDR3: CASRRESSYNEQFF; DNA: TGTGCCAGCAGACGAGAGTCCTCCTACAATGAGCAGTTCTTC
size: -; D: TRBD1; V: TRBV18; J: TRBJ1-6; CDR3: CASSLRDSNNSPLHF; DNA: TGTGCCAGCTCACTCCGGGACAGCAATAATTCACCCCTCCACTTT
size: few; D: TRBD1; V: TRBV5-1; J: TRBJ2-7; CDR3: CASSAPQGAIHEQYF; DNA: TGCGCCAGCAGCGCCCCACAGGGGGCAATCCACGAGCAGTACTTC
size: few; D: -; V: TRBV7-9; J: TRBJ1-1; CDR3: CASSFRGMMDTEAFF; DNA: TGTGCCAGCAGCTTCAGGGGCATGATGGACACTGAAGCTTTCTTT
size: -; D: TRBD2; V: TRBV4-3; J: TRBJ2-1; CDR3: CASSQEEGLAGYNEQFF; DNA: TGCGCCAGCAGCCAAGAGGAAGGACTAGCGGGCTACAATGAGCAGTTCTTC
size: once; D: TRBD1; V: TRBV4-1; J: TRBJ2-7; CDR3: CASSQEPTGYEQYF; DNA: TGCGCCAGCAGCCAAGAGCCGACAGGGTACGAGCAGTACTTC
size: -; D: -; V: TRBV2; J: TRBJ1-5; CDR3: CASSETGPTNQPQHF; DNA: TGTGCCAGCAGTGAGACAGGCCCTACCAATCAGCCCCAGCATTTT
size: few; D: -; V: TRBV4-3; J: TRBJ1-5; CDR3: CASSQGLNQPQHF; DNA: TGCGCCAGCAGCCAGGGGCTTAATCAGCCCCAGCATTTT
size: few; D: TRBD1; V: TRBV28; J: TRBJ2-7; CDR3: CASSNPRTGTAAEQYF; DNA: TGTGCCAGCAGTAACCCCCGAACCGGGACAGCTGCCGAGCAGTACTTC
size: -; D: -; V: TRBV30; J: TRBJ1-3; CDR3: CAWSVVRSSGNTIYF; DNA: TGTGCCTGGAGTGTAGTCCGCAGCTCTGGAAACACCATATATTTT
size: few; D: -; V: TRBV5-6; J: TRBJ2-7; CDR3: CASSLKAGDIYYEQYF; DNA: TGTGCCAGCAGCCTGAAGGCTGGGGACATCTATTACGAGCAGTACTTC
size: few; D: -; V: TRBV30; J: TRBJ2-3; CDR3: CAWRPPIGGTDTQYF; DNA: TGTGCCTGGAGGCCCCCTATAGGGGGCACAGATACGCAGTATTTT
size: -; D: TRBD1; V: TRBV27; J: TRBJ1-5; CDR3: CASRLRQGINQPQHF; DNA: TGTGCCAGCAGATTAAGACAGGGAATCAATCAGCCCCAGCATTTT
size: few; D: TRBD1; V: TRBV2; J: TRBJ1-4; CDR3: CASSVGDRDEKLFF; DNA: TGTGCCAGCAGTGTGGGGGACAGAGATGAAAAACTGTTTTTT
size: -; D: -; V: TRBV29-1; J: TRBJ1-1; CDR3: CSVGVWPGLMNTEAFF; DNA: TGCAGCGTTGGAGTTTGGCCAGGACTCATGAACACTGAAGCTTTCTTT